This record looks at one T cell receptor (beta chain) sequence and its context. After constant-region reverse-primer amplification, full-length variable regions underwent semi-nested PCR with Nested Universal Primer A. TCRdb re-derived calls from the 5' RACE reads in MiXCR, one entry per CDR3 protein. The table has fewer than 65,000 distinct CDR3 sequences, just under 30% seen once. The V end lost 8 bases, the J end lost 7 bases, and 15 bases lay between the germline ends. This CDR3 is built from 12 residues. The material sequenced was tumor-infiltrating naive CD4+ T cells sorted from the breast tumor. Subset of the sample: naive CD4+ T cells, CD4+CD45RA+CD25-. This TCR derives from a female donor with breast cancer. This chain uses TRBV12-3 or TRBV12-4 with TRBJ2-7; D gene uncertain. CDR3 sequence: CASGDRAREQYF. In DNA, the CDR3 is TGTGCCAGCGGCGATAGGGCTCGGGAGCAGTACTTC.